This T cell receptor beta chain was sequenced in a study of shared clonotypes between healthy human individuals. General observations from the study: Apart from blood, nothing was sampled; tissue repertoires likely differ. The low donor count limited represented genetic and exposure-history diversity.

Trimming pared 5 bases from V and 5 bases from J, leaving 15 bases between. Germline V gene data show CDR1 as SGHDN and CDR2 as FVKESK. The CDR3 spans 14 residues. About this clone: Its antigen remains unidentified.

Unsorted PBMC DNA was run through sequencing on ten immunoSEQ deep assay plates. Profiled with immunoSEQ multiplex PCR; TCRdb holds only in-frame clones, not every one. The sample lists under 600,000 clones; roughly four fifths were seen once. The sequence was obtained from a woman in her 40s in good health. Some clones in this sample may be carry-over from other donors' samples. The rearrangement uses TRBV14 and TRBJ1-1; weak D call: TRBD1 (6 bases). The source material was PBMCs. The DNA for the CDR3 is TGTGCCAGCAGCACGGGAGCAGGGGAAACTGAAGCTTTCTTT. It is translated as CASSTGAGETEAFF. Variable domain in full (rest from reference TRBV14 and TRBJ1-1): EAGVTQFPSHSVIEKGQTVTLRCDPISGHDNLYWYRRVMGKEIKFLLHFVKESKQDESGMPNNRFLAERTGGTYSTLKVQPAELEDSGVYFCASSTGAGETEAFFGQGTRLTVV.